This TCR beta chain was sequenced during a study of lung T cells in sarcoidosis with Löfgren's syndrome. Overall study context: In sarcoidosis, CD4+ T cells accumulate in bronchoalveolar lavage fluid. The study, taken as a whole, reports: Löfgren's syndrome patients reportedly showed greatest TRAV12-1 and TRBV2 expansion versus controls.

TCRdb reanalysed the reads using MiXCR and keeps one entry per CDR3 protein. The sample yields roughly 63,000 distinct CDR3 sequences, approximately 21% seen once. The CDR3 has 17 amino acids. The germline gives CDR1 SGHRS, CDR2 YFSETQ. To note about this clonotype: What it binds is unknown. Compared with germline, one end of the junction differs, possibly owing to a read error.

The sample consisted of CD4+ T cells from PBMCs. V usage is TRBV5-1 and J usage is TRBJ2-1; maybe TRBD1 (5 bases). This sequence originates from a human donor with sarcoidosis (Löfgren's syndrome or another form), or a control subject (not recorded which). The CDR3 nucleotides read TGCGCCGGCAGCTACACCCCATCAGGGTCTACTTACAATGAGCAGTTCTTC. Residues: CAGSYTPSGSTYNEQFF.